This entry lists 3 T cell receptor beta chains sequenced from one sample in a study of shared clonotypes between healthy human individuals. TCRdb keeps only in-frame clones here, not all; method: immunoSEQ multiplex PCR. The table has roughly 530,000 clones, 90% to 96% seen once; the top ten hold 0.05% to 0.07%. Material for sequencing was naive CD4+ T cells sorted from blood. Described subset: CD45RA+ positively selected. These receptors originate from a woman under 40 in good health.

The chain uses TRBV6-6 and TRBJ2-5, with D possibly called TRBD1 or TRBD2 (6 bases each). V was pared by 4 bases and J by 4 bases, with 19 bases between. This CDR3 spans 16 amino acids. CDR1 is MNHNY and CDR2 is SVGAGI in the germline V gene (reference sequence). The chain's CDR3 is CASSSAAGHTRETQYF. Written as DNA, the CDR3 is TGTGCCAGCAGTTCCGCCGCGGGACACACAAGAGAGACCCAGTACTTC.

The J gene is TRBJ2-2, the V gene TRBV7-8, with 13 bases matching TRBD2. The trim removed 4 bases at V and 0 bases at J, leaving 5 bases unmatched. CDR3 length: 18 amino acids. Germline V gene data show CDR1 as SGHVS and CDR2 as FQNEAQ. The CDR3 reads CASSSGTSGTTNTGELFF. In DNA form, the CDR3 reads TGTGCCAGCAGCTCCGGGACTAGCGGGACTACGAACACCGGGGAGCTGTTTTTT.

This clone occurred once. V usage is TRBV9 and J usage is TRBJ1-4; a weak D match, TRBD1 (6 bases). Trimming stripped 4 bases from V and 12 bases from J, with 13 bases between. Germline values: CDR1 SGDLS, CDR2 YYNGEE. The CDR3 sequence is 12 residues long. The CDR3 sequence is CASSSRAGELFF. The CDR3 DNA follows: TGTGCCAGCAGCTCAAGGGCAGGGGAACTGTTTTTT.